This T cell receptor beta chain was retrieved from a study of T cell responses to AZD1222 COVID-19 vaccine. Study-level results: No repertoire was sampled before or during the peak T cell response, only after it. Reports say nearly half of spike-specific TCRs go after unmutated variant regions.

To note about this clone: Its antigen is unidentified.

Pooling of second doses given at about 4 or about 12 weeks was done. Some clones are missing from TCRdb's copy, which holds only in-frame ones; the method was immunoSEQ multiplex PCR. The sample consists of roughly 150,000 clones, roughly 87% of them appearing once. The TCR originated in an adult who received the AZD1222 COVID-19 vaccine. The specimen comprised peripheral blood, sampled 28 days after the second AZD1222 dose.

CDR3 sequence reads: CASSIPAGTGGVYTF. The CDR3 DNA follows: TGTGCCAGCAGCATACCAGCCGGGACAGGGGGCGTTTACACCTTC. The chain recombines TRBV9 with TRBJ1-2; 12 nucleotides agree with TRBD1. V dropped 4 bases and J dropped 11; count of bases not matched to a gene: 12. Germline-derived CDR1 and CDR2 are SGDLS and YYNGEE. The CDR3 extends over 15 amino acids.